This is a list of T cell receptor beta chains from one sample in a study of spatial heterogeneity in lung cancer. In TCRdb, the 5' RACE reads were re-called with MiXCR into one record per CDR3 protein. The sample shows about 48,000 distinct CDR3 sequences, roughly 5.7% of them seen only once. The material was PBMCs, obtained at surgery. All receptors come from a male donor with early-stage non-small cell lung cancer. The CDR3 runs from the conserved cysteine through the conserved F or W. A D gene is named only where the DNA matches it firmly. The size of a clone is reported for some rows only, either as once, few or many, or as a class for expanded clones.

j_gene: TRBJ2-5
d_gene: TRBD2
v_gene: TRBV28
abundance: many
CDR3nt: TGTGCCAGCCGAGACGGGGGGAGAGAGACCCAGTACTTC
CDR3aa: CASRDGGRETQYF

j_gene: TRBJ1-1
d_gene: NA
v_gene: TRBV9
abundance: many
CDR3nt: TGTGCCAGCAGCGTAGTAGGTGTTAGTGACACTGAAGCTTTCTTT
CDR3aa: CASSVVGVSDTEAFF

j_gene: TRBJ2-1
d_gene: NA
v_gene: TRBV3-1
abundance: many
CDR3nt: TGTGCCACCGCCGAGGGGCCTTCCTACAATGAGCAGTTCTTC
CDR3aa: CATAEGPSYNEQFF

j_gene: TRBJ2-6
d_gene: NA
v_gene: TRBV3-1
abundance: many
CDR3nt: TGTGCCAGCAGCCACCCGGGGAGCGCTGGGGCCAACGTCCTGACTTTC
CDR3aa: CASSHPGSAGANVLTF

j_gene: TRBJ2-1
d_gene: TRBD2
v_gene: TRBV12-3/TRBV12-4
abundance: many
CDR3nt: TGTGCCAGCAGTTTAGCGAGAGCGGGAGTATCGTTCTTC
CDR3aa: CASSLARAGVSFF

j_gene: TRBJ2-3
d_gene: NA
v_gene: TRBV10-3
abundance: many
CDR3nt: TGTGCCATCAGTGAGTCGAAGAGGGGTAGCACAGATACGCAGTATTTT
CDR3aa: CAISESKRGSTDTQYF

j_gene: TRBJ2-1
d_gene: TRBD2
v_gene: TRBV2
abundance: many
CDR3nt: TGTGCCAGCAGCCCGGGACTAGCGGGAGGGCGTCGAAGTGAGCAGTTCTTC
CDR3aa: CASSPGLAGGRRSEQFF

j_gene: TRBJ2-3
d_gene: NA
v_gene: TRBV10-3
abundance: many
CDR3nt: TGTGCCATCAGTGTGGGCCAGCTCACAGATACGCAGTATTTT
CDR3aa: CAISVGQLTDTQYF

j_gene: TRBJ2-2
d_gene: TRBD2
v_gene: TRBV7-7
abundance: many
CDR3nt: TGTGCTAGCAGTCCGACTAGCGGGGGTACCGGGGAGCTGTTTTTT
CDR3aa: CASSPTSGGTGELFF

j_gene: TRBJ2-1
d_gene: TRBD2
v_gene: TRBV15
abundance: many
CDR3nt: TGTGCCACCAGCAGAGATCGAAGAGCGGGAGAGCAGTTCTTC
CDR3aa: CATSRDRRAGEQFF

j_gene: TRBJ2-5
d_gene: NA
v_gene: TRBV3-1
abundance: many
CDR3nt: TGTGCCAGCAGCCAACAGATATGGGGGACCCAGTACTTC
CDR3aa: CASSQQIWGTQYF

j_gene: TRBJ1-6
d_gene: NA
v_gene: TRBV12-5
abundance: NA
CDR3nt: TGTGCTAGTGGTTTTGCGGGGGATGGTTCACCCCTCCACTTT
CDR3aa: CASGFAGDGSPLHF

j_gene: TRBJ2-2
d_gene: TRBD2
v_gene: TRBV6-5
abundance: many
CDR3nt: TGTGCCAGCAGTCCGACTAGCGGACAAGGGGAGCTGTTTTTT
CDR3aa: CASSPTSGQGELFF

j_gene: TRBJ2-5
d_gene: TRBD1
v_gene: TRBV19
abundance: few
CDR3nt: TGTGCCAGTAGTTTCCGGAGGGACAGGGAGCAGACCCAGTACTTC
CDR3aa: CASSFRRDREQTQYF

j_gene: TRBJ1-1
d_gene: NA
v_gene: TRBV12-3/TRBV12-4
abundance: many
CDR3nt: TGTGCCTTATCGCGCGGTTTGAACACTGAAGCTTTCTTT
CDR3aa: CALSRGLNTEAFF